The next 12 T cell receptor beta chains were all read from a single sample in a study of blood T cell repertoires in COVID-19. Only in-frame clones appear in the TCRdb table, and some are missing; sequencing was by immunoSEQ multiplex PCR. The sample lists 78,000 or so clones; roughly 87% were seen once. The sequencing input was peripheral blood. These receptor sequences come from a woman aged 50 to 65 with acute or convalescent COVID-19.

This clone was seen once. V and J are TRBV7-2 and TRBJ2-7; no reliable D call. The CDR3 has 13 amino acids. Germline V gives CDR1 SGHTA, CDR2 FQGNSA. The V gene lost 5 bases and the J gene lost 1 base, with 9 bases spanning the gap. The CDR3 reads CASSPPGSYEQYF. CDR3 sequence (DNA): TGTGCCAGCAGCCCCCCGGGTTCCTACGAGCAGTACTTC.

The chain carries TRBV6-5 and TRBJ2-4, with 10 bases aligning to TRBD1. Germline V gene lookup returns CDR1 MNHEY and CDR2 SVGAGI. V trimming: 0 bases; J trimming: 1 base; junction bases outside the gene matches: 0. This CDR3 spans 16 amino acids. CDR3 in DNA: TGTGCCAGCAGTTACTCGGGACAGGGGGCCAAAAACATTCAGTACTTC. Its translation: CASSYSGQGAKNIQYF.

This rearrangement joins TRBV2 to TRBJ1-2; D remains unclear. Trimming took 3 bases from V and 1 from J, leaving 6 bases between them. The CDR3 is 13 amino acids. Germline CDR1 reads SNHLY; CDR2 reads FYNNEI. CDR3 residues: CASSEFSNYGYTF. The CDR3 DNA sequence: TGTGCCAGCAGTGAGTTCAGTAACTATGGCTACACCTTC.

The chain recombines TRBV27 with TRBJ2-3, with D perhaps matching TRBD2 (5 bases). Germline V gives CDR1 MNHEY, CDR2 SMNVEV (reference sequence). V lost 5 bases and J 5 bases, leaving 8 bases between the germline ends. The CDR3 contains 12 residues. The CDR3 DNA reads TGTGCCAGCAGTCCCAGCGGAGATACGCAGTATTTT. This sequence encodes CASSPSGDTQYF.

The chain employs TRBV19 and TRBJ1-5; D remains ambiguous. CDR1 and CDR2 (germline): LNHDA, SQIVND (reference sequence). Between the trimmed V and J ends, which lost 10 bases and 4 bases, there was a span of 17 bases. The CDR3 contains 14 residues. CDR3 coding DNA: TGTGCCACCGTGGACTCCGGAGGGAATCAGCCCCAGCATTTT. It is translated as CATVDSGGNQPQHF.

The CDR3 here is CASSVALGGLMRQPQHF. The CDR3 nucleotides are TGTGCCAGTAGTGTGGCATTAGGGGGCCTGATGCGGCAGCCCCAGCATTTT. This chain joins TRBV19 and TRBJ1-5; 7 nucleotides align to TRBD1. V shed 5 bases and J 7 bases; nucleotides not matched to a gene: 17. CDR3 length: 17 residues. Germline loops: CDR1 LNHDA, CDR2 SQIVND (reference sequence).

J is TRBJ2-3 and V is TRBV24-1, with D possibly TRBD2 on 5 matching bases. Trimming took off 2 bases at V and 2 bases at J, with 10 bases between the two ends. The germline V gene encodes CDR1 KGHDR and CDR2 SFDVKD. The CDR3 has 15 amino acids. CDR3 loop: CATSDWRAYTDTQYF. CDR3 DNA sequence: TGTGCCACCAGTGATTGGCGGGCCTACACAGATACGCAGTATTTT.

This clone came up once. The chain carries TRBV3-1 (or the pseudogene TRBV3-2) and TRBJ1-1; 8 bases line up with TRBD1. V lost 2 bases to trimming and J lost 0 bases; unmatched junction nucleotides: 2. The CDR3 has 15 amino acids. Germline values: CDR1 LGHDT, CDR2 YNNKEL (reference sequence). The CDR3 region is CASSQWTGMNTEAFF. CDR3 bases: TGTGCCAGCAGCCAATGGACAGGGATGAACACTGAAGCTTTCTTT.

This clone showed up just a few times. This chain links TRBV5-1 with TRBJ1-5; 7 bases align to TRBD1. V was clipped by 0 bases and J by 7 bases; unmatched bases: 10. Germline CDR1 reads SGHRS; CDR2 reads YFSETQ. The CDR3 has 16 amino acids. The CDR3, as DNA: TGCGCCAGCAGCTTGGGACCAGGGGGAAATGGCCAGCCCCAGCATTTT. Translation: CASSLGPGGNGQPQHF.

The chain joins TRBV5-4 to TRBJ2-2; 7 nucleotides agree with TRBD2. The CDR3 has 15 residues. Trimming cost V 2 bases and J 2 bases; bases outside gene matches: 3. CDR1 and CDR2 (germline): SGHNT, YYREEE (reference sequence). The CDR3 is CASSFASGNTGELFF. DNA for the CDR3: TGTGCCAGCAGCTTCGCTAGCGGAAACACCGGGGAGCTGTTTTTT.

V usage is TRBV30 and J usage is TRBJ2-1; perhaps TRBD2 as D (6 bases). CDR3 size: 15 residues. Looked up from germline, CDR1 is GTSNPN and CDR2 is SVGIG (reference sequence). Deletions cut 1 base from V and 8 bases from J, with 18 bases between. The CDR3 region is CAWSDKTSDVDEQFF. CDR3 DNA: TGTGCCTGGAGTGATAAGACTAGTGATGTCGATGAGCAGTTCTTC.

The CDR3 DNA is TGTGCCAGTAGTGAGACGCAGGGACTCTACGAGCAGTACTTC. The encoded protein is CASSETQGLYEQYF. This chain links TRBV19 with TRBJ2-7; D possibly corresponds to TRBD2 (6 bases). This CDR3 comprises 14 residues. The germline V and J ends were trimmed by 5 bases and 3 bases, with 14 bases remaining between them. Germline-derived CDR1 and CDR2 are LNHDA and SQIVND (reference sequence).